Shown below are 6 T cell receptor beta chains from a single sample sequenced in a study of OX40 agonist ivuxolimab in advanced cancers. Profiling relied on immunoSEQ multiplex PCR, and the TCRdb table lists in-frame clones only, not all of them. In the table there are tens of thousands of clones, approximately 88% of which are singletons. Sequencing used CD4+ or CD8+ T cells sorted from blood, obtained in a trial of the OX40 agonist ivuxolimab. All receptors derive from an adult with an advanced solid tumor such as melanoma, head and neck, liver or kidney cancer.

This clone came up once. The chain is built from TRBV28 and TRBJ2-5; D is ambiguous. V lost 2 bases and J lost 2, with 9 bases in between. CDR1 is MDHEN, CDR2 SYDVKM, per germline. This CDR3 has 14 residues. The chain's CDR3 is CASSLIPKQETQYF. CDR3 coding DNA: TGTGCCAGCAGTTTAATACCTAAGCAAGAGACCCAGTACTTC. The variable domain in full, with the rest retrieved from reference TRBV28 and TRBJ2-5, is DVKVTQSSRYLVKRTGEKVFLECVQDMDHENMFWYRQDPGLGLRLIYFSYDVKMKEKGDIPEGYSVSREKKERFSLILESASTNQTSMYLCASSLIPKQETQYFGPGTRLLVL.

This chain joins TRBV5-1 and TRBJ2-7; 9 nucleotides line up with TRBD1. V was clipped by 4 bases and J by 4 bases; unmatched bases: 9. Per germline, CDR1 SGHRS and CDR2 YFSETQ. This CDR3 contains 15 residues. This CDR3 reads CASSVLRDREYEQYF. CDR3 bases: TGCGCCAGCAGCGTGTTGCGGGACAGGGAGTACGAGCAGTACTTC.

This clone appeared a single time. This chain connects TRBV5-6 to TRBJ2-1; D is perhaps TRBD1 (5 bases). CDR1 and CDR2 from the germline V gene are SGHDT and YYEEEE. Trimming pared 0 bases from V and 4 bases from J, leaving 8 bases between. This CDR3 has 14 amino acids. The CDR3 reads CASSLVAGYNEQFF. For the CDR3, the DNA is TGTGCCAGCAGCTTGGTGGCAGGGTACAATGAGCAGTTCTTC.

The chain links TRBV9 to TRBJ1-1, with a weak D call TRBD1 (6 bases). Germline loops: CDR1 SGDLS, CDR2 YYNGEE. Trimming took off 4 bases at V and 1 base at J, with 14 bases between the two ends. This CDR3 has 15 amino acids. CDR3 region: CASSPWDTPNTEAFF. In DNA, the CDR3 is TGTGCCAGCAGCCCATGGGACACCCCGAACACTGAAGCTTTCTTT. Using reference TRBV9 and TRBJ1-1 for the parts outside the CDR3, the full variable domain is DSGVTQTPKHLITATGQRVTLRCSPRSGDLSVYWYQQSLDQGLQFLIQYYNGEERAKGNILERFSAQQFPDLHSELNLSSLELGDSALYFCASSPWDTPNTEAFFGQGTRLTVV.

A single count supports this clone. V and J are TRBV27 and TRBJ2-1; no definite D call. V lost 5 bases, J lost 7 bases, and 15 bases lay in between. The CDR3 runs to 14 residues. Germline loops: CDR1 MNHEY, CDR2 SMNVEV (reference sequence). The CDR3 here is CASSPGAMRNEQFF. CDR3 in DNA: TGTGCCAGCAGTCCGGGCGCGATGAGGAATGAGCAGTTCTTC.

The rearrangement uses TRBV27 and TRBJ2-7; 10 nucleotides align to TRBD2. The junction had 15 bases not matched to a gene; V was cut back by 7 bases and J by 0 bases. Germline-derived CDR1 and CDR2 are MNHEY and SMNVEV (reference sequence). This CDR3 contains 18 residues. CDR3 sequence reads: CASTPLGPSGGSSYEQYF. In DNA, the CDR3 is TGTGCCAGCACTCCCTTAGGCCCTAGCGGGGGAAGCTCCTACGAGCAGTACTTC.